This T cell receptor (beta chain) stems from a study of breast tumors, draining lymph nodes, adjacent tissues. This clonotype was seen many times. Its antigen is unknown. V was clipped by 0 bases and J by 5 bases, with 8 bases between them. Germline V gene sequence: CDR1 SGHTA, CDR2 FQGNSA. The CDR3 spans 15 residues. Regarding the study as a whole: Tumor TCR diversity was below lymph nodes but above nontumor tissue. Data only fit, rather than demonstrated, lymph node origin of most tumor T cells.

The lymph nodes were axillary draining lymph nodes from breast cancer patients. One entry per CDR3 protein results from TCRdb running MiXCR on the multiplex PCR reads. Of 83,000 or so distinct CDR3 sequences listed, approximately 19% are singletons. The rearrangement joins TRBV7-2 to TRBJ1-6; weak D call: TRBD1 (5 bases). The sequencing input was axillary lymph node tissue. The sequence derives from a female donor with breast cancer. Some clones in this sample may be carry-over from other donors' samples. CDR3: CASSLAGTDNSPLHF. CDR3 DNA: TGTGCCAGCAGCTTAGCTGGGACCGATAATTCACCCCTCCACTTT.